This T cell receptor (beta chain) was captured by sequencing in a study of PD-L1 blockade in urothelial cancer. Whole-study context: Administration of atezolizumab to patients began around 2014, at 1,200 mg intravenously every 3 weeks.

Samples were collected from each patient before treatment and during treatment. Each patient gave between 1 and 8 of them in total. Here immunoSEQ multiplex PCR was the method, and the copy in TCRdb shows in-frame clones only, minus some. The sample shows about 37,000 clones, about 79% of them seen only once. The V end lost 5 bases, the J end lost 3 bases, and 16 bases lay between the germline ends. Germline V CDR1 and CDR2: SEHNR, FQNEAQ (reference sequence). This CDR3 is 15 amino acids long. The chain joins TRBV7-9 to TRBJ1-1; TRBD1 might be the D (6 bases). The clonotype originates from a man aged 55-75 years with urothelial cancer. This specimen consisted of PBMCs, obtained around atezolizumab (anti-PD-L1) treatment. In nucleotides, the CDR3 is TGTGCCAGCAGCCCCTACAGGGTCGGGGACACTGAAGCTTTCTTT. The encoded protein is CASSPYRVGDTEAFF.